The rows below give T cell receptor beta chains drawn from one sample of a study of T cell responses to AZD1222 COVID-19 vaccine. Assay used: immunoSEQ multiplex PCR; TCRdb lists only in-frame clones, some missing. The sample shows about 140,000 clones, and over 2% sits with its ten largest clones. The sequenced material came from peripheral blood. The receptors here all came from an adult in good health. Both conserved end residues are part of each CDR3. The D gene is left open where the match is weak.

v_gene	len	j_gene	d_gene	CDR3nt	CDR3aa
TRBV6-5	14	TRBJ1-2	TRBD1	TGTGCCAGCTCCGCGAGTACAGGGGGGGATGGCTACACCTTC	CASSASTGGDGYTF
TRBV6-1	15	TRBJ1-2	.	TGTGCCAGCAGTGAAGTTGGGGACGGAAACTATGGCTACACCTTC	CASSEVGDGNYGYTF
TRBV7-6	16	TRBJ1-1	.	TGTGCCAGCAGCGCCAGGACAGTTCGGGGCTCCACTGAAGCTTTCTTT	CASSARTVRGSTEAFF
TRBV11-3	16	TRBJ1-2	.	TGTGCCAGCAGCCCCCCGGGAAGCGGTGAGGGCTATGGCTACACCTTC	CASSPPGSGEGYGYTF
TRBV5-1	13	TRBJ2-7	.	TGCGCCAGCAGCTTTGGCTTACCGGATGAGCAGTACTTC	CASSFGLPDEQYF
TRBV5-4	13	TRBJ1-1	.	TGTGCCGGACGGAAAAACCCGAACACTGAAGCTTTCTTT	CAGRKNPNTEAFF
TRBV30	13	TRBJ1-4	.	TGTGCCTGGAGTAAGGACAGTATTGAAAAACTGTTTTTT	CAWSKDSIEKLFF
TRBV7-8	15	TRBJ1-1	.	TGTGCCAGCAGCTTAAACTACCCGGTGAACACTGAAGCTTTCTTT	CASSLNYPVNTEAFF
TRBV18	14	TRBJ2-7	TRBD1	TGTGCCAGCTCAGAATCGGGACAGTCCTACGAGCAGTACTTC	CASSESGQSYEQYF
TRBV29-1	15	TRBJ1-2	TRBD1	TGCAGCGTCACGGGACAGGGCAATTTCTATGGTGGCTACACCTTC	CSVTGQGNFYGGYTF
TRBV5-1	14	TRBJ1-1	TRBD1	TGCGCCAGCAGCGTCGCCGGGACAGGGTCTGAAGCTTTCTTT	CASSVAGTGSEAFF
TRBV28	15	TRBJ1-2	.	TGTGCCAGCAGCAGAGGGGAGGGGGGAGGCTATGGCTACACCTTC	CASSRGEGGGYGYTF
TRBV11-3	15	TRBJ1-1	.	TGTGCCAGCAGCACGGGGGCCGGGGAGAACACTGAAGCTTTCTTT	CASSTGAGENTEAFF
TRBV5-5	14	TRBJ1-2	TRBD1	TGTGCCAGCAGCCGGGACAGGGGGCTCTATGGCTACACCTTC	CASSRDRGLYGYTF
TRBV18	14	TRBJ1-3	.	TGTGCCAGCTCACCTGGACTAGAGGGAAACACCATATATTTT	CASSPGLEGNTIYF
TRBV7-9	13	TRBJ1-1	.	TGTGCCAGCAGCTTGGACACGAACACTGAAGCTTTCTTT	CASSLDTNTEAFF
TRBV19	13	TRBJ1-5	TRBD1	TGTGCCAGTAGGGGACAGGGCGGTCAGCCCCAGCATTTT	CASRGQGGQPQHF
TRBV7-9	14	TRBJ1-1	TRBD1	TGTGCCAGCAGCTCGTACAGGGGGATCACTGAAGCTTTCTTT	CASSSYRGITEAFF
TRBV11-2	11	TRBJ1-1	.	TGTGCCAGCAGCGTGGGGGTTGCAGCTTTCTTT	CASSVGVAAFF
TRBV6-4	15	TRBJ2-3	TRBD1	TGTGCCAGCAGTGAGACCACAGGGGGCTTTGATACGCAGTATTTT	CASSETTGGFDTQYF
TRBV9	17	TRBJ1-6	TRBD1	TGTGCCAGCAGCGCGACCTACAGGGGGAGTTCTAATTCACCCCTCCACTTT	CASSATYRGSSNSPLHF
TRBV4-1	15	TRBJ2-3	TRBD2	TGCGCCAGCAGACGGACTAGCGGGGAGGCGGATACGCAGTATTTT	CASRRTSGEADTQYF
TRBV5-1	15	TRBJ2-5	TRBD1	TGCGCCAGCAGCTTACTGGGACAGCCCGGGGAGACCCAGTACTTC	CASSLLGQPGETQYF
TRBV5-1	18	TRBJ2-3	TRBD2	TGCGCCAGCAGCTTTCACACAATTAGCGGGGGGCGGACAGATACGCAGTATTTT	CASSFHTISGGRTDTQYF
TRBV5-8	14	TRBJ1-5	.	TGTGCCAGCAGCTTTAACAGGGATCAGTCGCCCCAGCATTTT	CASSFNRDQSPQHF
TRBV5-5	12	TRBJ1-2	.	TGTGCCAGCAGCTCCATTAACTATGGCTACACCTTC	CASSSINYGYTF
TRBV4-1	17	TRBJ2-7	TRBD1	TGCGCCAGCAGCCAAGTGGCAACCGGGACAGGGCCCTACGAGCAGTACTTC	CASSQVATGTGPYEQYF
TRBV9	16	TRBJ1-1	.	TGTGCCAGCAGCGTAGGAGTAGGGCAGGGGAACACTGAAGCTTTCTTT	CASSVGVGQGNTEAFF
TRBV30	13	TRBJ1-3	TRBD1	TGTGCTTGGGACAGGGGGGCTGGAAACACCATATATTTT	CAWDRGAGNTIYF
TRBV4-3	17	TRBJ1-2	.	TGCGCCAGCAGCCAAGAACCCCCTCCGGCAGGATGGGCGGGCTACACCTTC	CASSQEPPPAGWAGYTF
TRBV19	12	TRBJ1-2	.	TGTGCCAGTAGTATTGATCCGGGTGGCTACACCTTC	CASSIDPGGYTF
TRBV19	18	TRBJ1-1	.	TGTGCCAGTAGTACGAAGGTTATTAGGACATTTATGAACACTGAAGCTTTCTTT	CASSTKVIRTFMNTEAFF
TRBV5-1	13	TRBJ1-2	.	TGCGCCAGCAGCGGACAACCTAACTATGGCTACACCTTC	CASSGQPNYGYTF
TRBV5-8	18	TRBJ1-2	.	TGTGCCAGCAGCCTCGGGCGGGGGACTGGGGCCTCGGGGCCCGGCTACACCTTC	CASSLGRGTGASGPGYTF
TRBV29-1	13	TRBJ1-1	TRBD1	TGCAGCGTTGAAAAACAGGGGGCTACTGAAGCTTTCTTT	CSVEKQGATEAFF
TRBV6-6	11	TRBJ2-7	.	TGTGCCAGCAGTGAACAGATTATGCAGTACTTC	CASSEQIMQYF
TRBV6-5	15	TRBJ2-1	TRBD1	TGTGCCAGCAGCCAGGACAGGGGTATTTACAATGAGCAGTTCTTC	CASSQDRGIYNEQFF
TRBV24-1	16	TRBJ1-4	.	TGTGCCACCAGTGATCCACTGCCAGAGAGGGGTGAAAAACTGTTTTTT	CATSDPLPERGEKLFF
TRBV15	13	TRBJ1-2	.	TGTGCCACCAGCAGAGATCGGGTCTATGGCTACACCTTC	CATSRDRVYGYTF
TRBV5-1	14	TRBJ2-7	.	TGCGCCAGCAGCCCGACAGGGGACTACTACGAGCAGTACTTC	CASSPTGDYYEQYF
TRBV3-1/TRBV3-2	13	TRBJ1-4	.	TGTGCCAGCAGCCAAGCCGAGGCCGGGGGACTGTTTTTT	CASSQAEAGGLFF
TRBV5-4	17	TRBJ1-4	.	TGTGCCAGCAGCATTGGGGCCGGGCGTGGAACTAATGAAAAACTGTTTTTT	CASSIGAGRGTNEKLFF
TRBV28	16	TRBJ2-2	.	TGTGCCAGCAGCTCAAAGCGGGCAGGGCCCACCGGGGAGCTGTTTTTT	CASSSKRAGPTGELFF
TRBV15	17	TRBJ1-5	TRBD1	TGTGCCACCAGCAGAGATCAGGGGGCAGGGAGCAATCAGCCCCAGCATTTT	CATSRDQGAGSNQPQHF
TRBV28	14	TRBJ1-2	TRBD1	TGTGCCAGCAGTCTCGGACAGGGGTACTATGGCTACACCTTC	CASSLGQGYYGYTF
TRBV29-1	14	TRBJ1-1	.	TGCAGCGTTCAAGGGACGTGGGAGAACACTGAAGCTTTCTTT	CSVQGTWENTEAFF